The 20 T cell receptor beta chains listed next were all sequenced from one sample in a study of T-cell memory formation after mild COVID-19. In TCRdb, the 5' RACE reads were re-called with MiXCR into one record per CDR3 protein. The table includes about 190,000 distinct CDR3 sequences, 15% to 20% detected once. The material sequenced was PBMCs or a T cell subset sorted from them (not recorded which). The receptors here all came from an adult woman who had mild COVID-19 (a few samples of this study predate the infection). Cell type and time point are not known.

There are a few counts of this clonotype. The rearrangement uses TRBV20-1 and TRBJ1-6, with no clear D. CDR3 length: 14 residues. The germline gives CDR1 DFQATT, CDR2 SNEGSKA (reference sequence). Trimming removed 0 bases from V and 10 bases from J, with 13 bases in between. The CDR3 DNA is TGCAGTGCTAGAGACCCTCGGGCTCCATCACCCCTCCACTTT. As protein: CSARDPRAPSPLHF.

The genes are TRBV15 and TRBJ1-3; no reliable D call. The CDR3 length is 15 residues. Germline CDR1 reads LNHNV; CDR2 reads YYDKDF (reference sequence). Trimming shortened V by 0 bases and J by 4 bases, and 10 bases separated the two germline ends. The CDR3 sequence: CATSRDRTVGNTIYF. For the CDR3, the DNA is TGTGCCACCAGCAGAGATAGGACGGTCGGAAACACCATATATTTT.

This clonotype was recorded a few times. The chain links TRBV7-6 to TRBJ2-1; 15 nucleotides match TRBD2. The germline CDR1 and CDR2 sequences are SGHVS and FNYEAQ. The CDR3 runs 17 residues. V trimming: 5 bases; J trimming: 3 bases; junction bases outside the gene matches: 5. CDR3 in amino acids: CASSPTGLAGGYNEQFF. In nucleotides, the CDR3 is TGTGCCAGCAGCCCTACGGGACTAGCGGGAGGCTACAATGAGCAGTTCTTC.

The CDR3 DNA reads as TGTGCCAGCAGCCGGGGCGCGAGGAATGAGCAGTTCTTC. It encodes CASSRGARNEQFF. The gene calls are TRBV7-3 and TRBJ2-1, with D perhaps assigned TRBD1 or TRBD2 (5 bases each). CDR3 size: 13 residues. Looked up from germline, CDR1 is SGHTA and CDR2 is FQGTGA. The V gene lost 5 bases and the J gene lost 7 bases, with 12 bases spanning the gap.

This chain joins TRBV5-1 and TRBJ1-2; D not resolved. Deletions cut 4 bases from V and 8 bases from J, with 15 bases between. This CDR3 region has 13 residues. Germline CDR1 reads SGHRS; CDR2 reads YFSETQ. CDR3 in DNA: TGCGCCAGCAGCCGAACCGGACTAAAGGGCTACACCTTC. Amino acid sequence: CASSRTGLKGYTF. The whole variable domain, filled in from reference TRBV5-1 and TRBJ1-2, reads KAGVTQTPRYLIKTRGQQVTLSCSPISGHRSVSWYQQTPGQGLQFLFEYFSETQRNKGNFPGRFSGRQFSNSRSEMNVSTLELGDSALYLCASSRTGLKGYTFGSGTRLTVV.

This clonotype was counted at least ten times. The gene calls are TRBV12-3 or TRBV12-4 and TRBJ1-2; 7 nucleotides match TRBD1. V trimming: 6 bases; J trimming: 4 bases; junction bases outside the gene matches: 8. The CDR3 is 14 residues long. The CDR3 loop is CASRATGLGYGYTF. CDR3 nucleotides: TGTGCCAGCAGGGCGACAGGGCTAGGCTATGGCTACACCTTC.

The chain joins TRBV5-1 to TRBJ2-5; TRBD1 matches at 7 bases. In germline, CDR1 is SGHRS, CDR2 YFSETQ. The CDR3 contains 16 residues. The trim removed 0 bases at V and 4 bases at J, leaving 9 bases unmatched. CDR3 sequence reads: CASSLGTGESGETQYF. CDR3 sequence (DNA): TGCGCCAGCAGCTTGGGAACAGGGGAGTCGGGAGAGACCCAGTACTTC.

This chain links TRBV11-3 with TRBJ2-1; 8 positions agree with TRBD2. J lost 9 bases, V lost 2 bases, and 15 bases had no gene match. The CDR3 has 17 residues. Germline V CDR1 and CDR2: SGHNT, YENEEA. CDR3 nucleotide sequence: TGTGCCAGCAGCTTATCTGGAAGCGGGGGAAAACTCGGTGAGCAGTTCTTC. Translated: CASSLSGSGGKLGEQFF.

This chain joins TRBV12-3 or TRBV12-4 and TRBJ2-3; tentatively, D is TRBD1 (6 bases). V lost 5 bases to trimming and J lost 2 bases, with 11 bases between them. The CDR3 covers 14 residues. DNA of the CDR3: TGTGCCAGCAGTCCAGGGGACCTCACAGATACGCAGTATTTT. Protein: CASSPGDLTDTQYF.

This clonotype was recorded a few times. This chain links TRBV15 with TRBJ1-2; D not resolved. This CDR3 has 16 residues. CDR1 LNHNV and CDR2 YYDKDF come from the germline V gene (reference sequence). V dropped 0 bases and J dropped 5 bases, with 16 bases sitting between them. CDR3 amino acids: CATSRDSIRQIYGYTF. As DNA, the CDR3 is TGTGCCACCAGCAGAGATTCAATCAGGCAGATATATGGCTACACCTTC.

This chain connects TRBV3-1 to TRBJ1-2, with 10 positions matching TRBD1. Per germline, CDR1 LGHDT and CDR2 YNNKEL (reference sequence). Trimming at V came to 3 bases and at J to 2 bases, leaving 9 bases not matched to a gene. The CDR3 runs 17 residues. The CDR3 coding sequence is TGTGCCAGCAGCCACATGACAGGGGGCGCGTCCAACTATGGCTACACCTTC. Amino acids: CASSHMTGGASNYGYTF.

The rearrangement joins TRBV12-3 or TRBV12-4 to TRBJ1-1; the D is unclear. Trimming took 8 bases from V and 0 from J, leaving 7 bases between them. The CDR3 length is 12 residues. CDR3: CASSGMNTEAFF. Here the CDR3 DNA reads TGTGCCAGCTCGGGCATGAACACTGAAGCTTTCTTT.

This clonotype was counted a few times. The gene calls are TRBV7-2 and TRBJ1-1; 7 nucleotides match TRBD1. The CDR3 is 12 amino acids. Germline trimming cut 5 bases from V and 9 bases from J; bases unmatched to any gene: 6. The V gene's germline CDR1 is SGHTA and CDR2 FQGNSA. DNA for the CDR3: TGTGCCAGCAGCAGGAGGACAGGCCAAGCTTTCTTT. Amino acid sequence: CASSRRTGQAFF.

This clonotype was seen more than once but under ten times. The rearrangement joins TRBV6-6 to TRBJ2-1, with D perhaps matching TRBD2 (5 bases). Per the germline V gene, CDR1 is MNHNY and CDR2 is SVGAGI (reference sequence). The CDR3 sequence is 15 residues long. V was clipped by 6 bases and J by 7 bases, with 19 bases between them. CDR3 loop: CASRLSPAGENEQFF. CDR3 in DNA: TGTGCCAGCAGATTATCCCCCGCTGGGGAGAATGAGCAGTTCTTC.

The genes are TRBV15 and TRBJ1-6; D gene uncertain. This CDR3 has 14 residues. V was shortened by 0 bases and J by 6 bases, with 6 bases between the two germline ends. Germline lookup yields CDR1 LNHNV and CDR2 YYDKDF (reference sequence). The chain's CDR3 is CATSRDLRNSPLHF. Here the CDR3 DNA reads TGTGCCACCAGCAGAGATCTGCGTAATTCACCCCTCCACTTT. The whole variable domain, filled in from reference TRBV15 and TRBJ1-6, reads DAMVIQNPRYQVTQFGKPVTLSCSQTLNHNVMYWYQQKSSQAPKLLFHYYDKDFNNEADTPDNFQSRRPNTSFCFLDIRSPGLGDTAMYLCATSRDLRNSPLHFGNGTRLTVT.

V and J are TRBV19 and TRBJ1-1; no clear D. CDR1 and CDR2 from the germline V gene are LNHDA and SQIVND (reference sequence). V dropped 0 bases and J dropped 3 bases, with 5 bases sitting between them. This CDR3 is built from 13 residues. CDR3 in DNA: TGTGCCAGTAGTATAGAGACTTACACTGAAGCTTTCTTT. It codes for CASSIETYTEAFF.

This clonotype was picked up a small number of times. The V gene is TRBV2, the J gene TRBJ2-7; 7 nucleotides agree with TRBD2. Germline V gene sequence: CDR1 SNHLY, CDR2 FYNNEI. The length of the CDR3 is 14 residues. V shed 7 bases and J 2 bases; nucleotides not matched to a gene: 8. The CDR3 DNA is TGTGCCAGCACCCTTCTGGGAGGGACCTACGAGCAGTACTTC. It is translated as CASTLLGGTYEQYF.

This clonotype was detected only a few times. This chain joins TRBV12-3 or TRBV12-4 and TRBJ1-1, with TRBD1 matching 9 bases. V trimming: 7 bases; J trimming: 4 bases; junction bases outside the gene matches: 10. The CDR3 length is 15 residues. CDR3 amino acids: CASTKTGGAGTEAFF. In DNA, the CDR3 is TGTGCCAGCACCAAAACAGGGGGCGCGGGCACTGAAGCTTTCTTT.

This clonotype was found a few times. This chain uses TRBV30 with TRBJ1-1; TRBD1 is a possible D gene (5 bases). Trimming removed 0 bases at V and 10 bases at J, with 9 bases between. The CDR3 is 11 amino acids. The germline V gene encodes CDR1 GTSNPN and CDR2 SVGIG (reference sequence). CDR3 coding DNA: TGTGCCTGGAGTGTAAGGGGTAGAGCTTTCTTT. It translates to CAWSVRGRAFF.

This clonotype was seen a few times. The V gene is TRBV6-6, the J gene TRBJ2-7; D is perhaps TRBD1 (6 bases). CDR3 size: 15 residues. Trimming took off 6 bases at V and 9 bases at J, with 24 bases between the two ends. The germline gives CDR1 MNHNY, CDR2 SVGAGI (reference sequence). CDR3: CASRQLQGPPAGQYF. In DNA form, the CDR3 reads TGTGCCAGCAGGCAACTACAGGGCCCCCCCGCTGGGCAGTACTTC.